One and the same sample provided the 25 T cell receptor beta chains below, sequenced in a study of molecular identifiers for immune sequencing clone quantification. TCRdb reprocessed the PCR reads with MiXCR, giving one entry per CDR3 protein. The sample has over 600,000 distinct CDR3 sequences; just under 20% are singletons. Sequencing was done on a sample of naive CD8+ T cells from blood, with Jurkat cell RNA spiked in. Subset in this sample: FACS-sorted CD8+CD4-CCR7+CD45RA+ naive T cells. These receptors were taken from a human donor in good health. Some libraries in this study had Jurkat cell RNA spiked in.

This clonotype was detected ten times or more. This chain links TRBV29-1 with TRBJ1-1; TRBD1 is a possible D gene (5 bases). Deletions cut 8 bases from V and 6 bases from J, with 16 bases between. From germline, CDR1 is SQVTM and CDR2 ANQGSEA. This CDR3 is 12 amino acids long. The CDR3 region has the DNA TGCAGCATTTATCCTTCACAGGCTGAAGCTTTCTTT. The encoded protein is CSIYPSQAEAFF. Full variable domain (missing parts from reference TRBV29-1 and TRBJ1-1): SAVISQKPSRDICQRGTSLTIQCQVDSQVTMMFWYRQQPGQSLTLIATANQGSEATYESGFVIDKFPISRPNLTFSTLTVSNMSPEDSSIYLCSIYPSQAEAFFGQGTRLTVV.

This clonotype was found many times. The V call is TRBV6-2 or TRBV6-3, the J call TRBJ2-7; TRBD2 matches at 8 bases. V lost 6 bases and J lost 3; bases outside the gene matches: 7. CDR3 length: 14 residues. Germline values: CDR1 MNHEY, CDR2 SVGEGT. The CDR3 reads CASSPGGRNYEQYF. CDR3 nucleotide sequence: TGTGCCAGCAGCCCAGGCGGGAGGAACTACGAGCAGTACTTC.

At least ten counts were recorded for this clonotype. The chain has TRBV6-5 and TRBJ1-1; weak D call: TRBD1 (6 bases). Trimming removed 5 bases at V and 6 bases at J, with 13 bases between. In germline, CDR1 is MNHEY, CDR2 SVGAGI. The CDR3 sequence is 13 residues long. CDR3 nucleotide sequence: TGTGCCAGCAGTCGTACAGGGAGCGCTGAAGCTTTCTTT. Amino acids: CASSRTGSAEAFF.

This clonotype has a count of ten or more. The chain joins TRBV10-2 to TRBJ1-4; 7 bases agree with TRBD1. J gave up 8 bases and V 8 bases, and 8 bases lay outside the gene matches. Germline assignment: CDR1 WSHSY and CDR2 SAAADI. CDR3 length equals 13 residues. CDR3 amino acids: CASAGTAGEKLFF. CDR3 sequence (DNA): TGCGCCAGCGCCGGGACAGCTGGGGAAAAACTGTTTTTT.

Many counts were recorded for this clonotype. The chain is built from TRBV12-3 or TRBV12-4 and TRBJ1-5, with TRBD1 as a possible D gene (6 bases). This CDR3 region has 16 residues. V shed 2 bases and J shed 0 bases, with 11 bases lying between them. Written as DNA, the CDR3 is TGTGCCAGCAGTTTACGGGACAAATATAGCAATCAGCCCCAGCATTTT. Translating it yields CASSLRDKYSNQPQHF.

At least ten counts were recorded for this clonotype. The chain uses TRBV6-2 or TRBV6-3 and TRBJ2-3; tentatively, D is TRBD1 (6 bases). The CDR3 contains 14 residues. V lost 6 bases to trimming and J lost 3 bases, with 13 bases between them. Germline values: CDR1 MNHEY, CDR2 SVGEGT. The CDR3 DNA is TGTGCCAGCAGCGCACAGGGTTTTACAGATACGCAGTATTTT. It is translated as CASSAQGFTDTQYF.

This clonotype was recorded at least ten times. CDR3 residues: CASSPIAGARSYEQYF. The CDR3 DNA is TGTGCCAGCAGCCCCATAGCAGGGGCGCGGTCCTACGAGCAGTACTTC. This sequence joins TRBV7-2 and TRBJ2-7; possibly TRBD1 for D (6 bases). V lost 5 bases and J lost 1, with 18 bases in between. The CDR3 consists of 16 residues. Per germline, CDR1 SGHTA and CDR2 FQGNSA.

The chain combines TRBV4-1 with TRBJ2-6; the match to TRBD1 covers 7 bases. V lost 2 bases, J lost 3 bases, and 19 bases stayed unmatched. This CDR3 region has 21 residues. Per germline, CDR1 MGHRA and CDR2 YSYEKL. The CDR3 spells CASSQPLRQGEKGGGANVLTF. The CDR3 DNA reads TGCGCCAGCAGCCAACCCCTGAGACAGGGAGAAAAGGGTGGTGGGGCCAACGTCCTGACTTTC.

This clonotype has a count of ten or more. CDR3 in amino acids: CASSLGTSGSKTDTQYF. The CDR3 DNA reads as TGTGCCAGCAGTTTAGGGACTAGCGGGAGCAAAACAGATACGCAGTATTTT. This rearrangement joins TRBV27 to TRBJ2-3, with 14 bases identical to TRBD2. The CDR3 sequence is 17 residues long. V dropped 2 bases and J dropped 3; count of bases not matched to a gene: 4. Per germline, CDR1 MNHEY and CDR2 SMNVEV (reference sequence).

The chain recombines TRBV11-3 with TRBJ2-1, with 8 bases aligning to TRBD2. Germline lookup yields CDR1 SGHNT and CDR2 YENEEA. Trimming removed 1 base from V and 9 bases from J; junction bases left unmatched: 8. The CDR3 is made up of 15 amino acids. Here the CDR3 reads CASSLALAGQGEQFF. CDR3 DNA sequence: TGTGCCAGCAGCTTAGCCTTAGCGGGGCAGGGTGAGCAGTTCTTC.

This clonotype was recorded many times. V is TRBV7-9 and J is TRBJ1-3; D ambiguous. This CDR3 contains 14 residues. Per the germline V gene, CDR1 is SEHNR and CDR2 is FQNEAQ (reference sequence). With 3 bases removed from V and 0 bases from J, the gap between germline ends came to 6 bases. The DNA for the CDR3 is TGTGCCAGCAGCTTGGGCGTCTCTGGAAACACCATATATTTT. Amino acids: CASSLGVSGNTIYF.

A note on this clonotype: This could be a read error, since a much larger clone is one nucleotide away. Because it lacks the conserved phenylalanine or tryptophan at the end, this CDR3 is likely a read error. This chain joins TRBV7-9 and TRBJ1-1; 7 bases line up with TRBD1. Trimming took 6 bases from V and 4 from J; bases not matched to a gene: 8. CDR3 length: 14 amino acids. Germline CDR1 reads SEHNR; CDR2 reads FQNEAQ (reference sequence). This CDR3 reads CASRSGGSGTEAFS. The CDR3 nucleotides read TGTGCCAGCAGGTCAGGGGGATCGGGCACTGAAGCTTTCTCT.

This clonotype has a count of ten or more. The rearrangement links TRBV15 to TRBJ2-5; TRBD2 aligns across 7 bases. Germline CDR1 reads LNHNV; CDR2 reads YYDKDF (reference sequence). This CDR3 has 14 residues. The V and J ends lost 1 base and 7 bases, in that order; junction bases with no gene match: 6. DNA of the CDR3: TGTGCCACCAGCAGAGCTCCGCCGGGGGGGACCCAGTACTTC. Its translation is CATSRAPPGGTQYF.

This clonotype appeared many times. The rearrangement joins TRBV29-1 to TRBJ1-2; 7 bases map to TRBD1. CDR1 SQVTM and CDR2 ANQGSEA come from the germline V gene. This CDR3 comprises 17 residues. V gave up 0 bases and J gave up 0 bases; unmatched junction bases: 10. In DNA form, the CDR3 reads TGCAGCGTTGAAGATGGGTTTCGGACAGGAGCTAACTATGGCTACACCTTC. This gives the protein CSVEDGFRTGANYGYTF.

Concerning this clonotype: At one of its ends the junction is not consistent with the germline gene, which may arise from a read error. The V gene is TRBV27, the J gene TRBJ2-2; a possible D gene is TRBD2 (6 bases). CDR3 length equals 17 residues. In germline, CDR1 is MNHEY, CDR2 SMNVEV (reference sequence). Here the CDR3 DNA reads TGTGCTAGCAGTTTAATCCTAACGGGAGCGAACACCGGGGAGCTGTTTTTT. It translates to CASSLILTGANTGELFF.

Many counts were recorded for this clonotype. The rearrangement joins TRBV4-1 to TRBJ1-4, with D hard to call. CDR3 length equals 16 residues. Trimming cost V 1 base and J 3 bases, with 12 bases left between them. Germline CDR1 is MGHRA and CDR2 is YSYEKL. CDR3 in amino acids: CASSQVELGPNEKLFF. Written as DNA, the CDR3 is TGCGCCAGCAGCCAAGTGGAATTAGGGCCTAATGAAAAACTGTTTTTT.

J is TRBJ2-5 and V is TRBV19; 10 nucleotides agree with TRBD1. Germline V CDR1 and CDR2: LNHDA, SQIVND (reference sequence). Trimming removed 6 bases from V and 5 bases from J; junction bases left unmatched: 6. The CDR3 has 14 residues. The CDR3 is CASSIPGQGETQYF. The CDR3 nucleotides are TGTGCCAGTAGCATTCCGGGACAGGGGGAGACCCAGTACTTC.

There are many counts of this clonotype. V gene TRBV2 combines with J gene TRBJ1-3; D unclear. The CDR3 has 16 amino acids. Germline V lookup: CDR1 SNHLY, CDR2 FYNNEI. The V end was cut by 0 bases, the J end by 0 bases, with 9 bases between. CDR3 sequence: CASSEASLGSGNTIYF. In DNA, the CDR3 is TGTGCCAGCAGTGAAGCTTCCCTGGGCTCTGGAAACACCATATATTTT. Supplemented by reference TRBV2 and TRBJ1-3, the full variable domain reads EPEVTQTPSHQVTQMGQEVILRCVPISNHLYFYWYRQILGQKVEFLVSFYNNEISEKSEIFDDQFSVERPDGSNFTLKIRSTKLEDSAMYFCASSEASLGSGNTIYFGEGSWLTVV.

A few counts support this clonotype. This chain uses TRBV19 with TRBJ2-1; tentatively, D is TRBD1 (5 bases). Trimming pared 5 bases from V and 0 bases from J, leaving 14 bases between. CDR3 length: 16 residues. Germline CDR1 reads LNHDA; CDR2 reads SQIVND (reference sequence). CDR3 sequence: CASSSQGWGSYNEQFF. CDR3 nucleotide sequence: TGTGCCAGTAGTTCGCAGGGTTGGGGCTCCTACAATGAGCAGTTCTTC.

Remarks on this clonotype: It may be a read error: a sequence one base away is much more abundant. The chain links TRBV20-1 to TRBJ1-1, with a weak D call TRBD1 (5 bases). CDR1 is DFQATT, CDR2 SNEGSKA, per germline (reference sequence). The CDR3 is 13 residues long. This chain's CDR3 is CSARDSGGPEAIF. The CDR3 DNA reads TGCAGTGCTAGAGACTCCGGGGGACCTGAAGCTATCTTT.

This clonotype occurred a few times. This chain uses TRBV6-1 with TRBJ2-3; D unresolved. V was cut by 3 bases and J by 2 bases, with 12 bases left in between. Germline V gives CDR1 MNHNS, CDR2 SASEGT. The CDR3 covers 15 residues. The CDR3 coding sequence is TGTGCCAGCAGTGAGAGCAGCTATTCCACAGATACGCAGTATTTT. It translates to CASSESSYSTDTQYF.

This chain links TRBV27 with TRBJ2-5; 11 bases align to TRBD2. After removal of 5 bases from V and 5 bases from J, the junction contained 10 bases not matched to a gene. The CDR3 totals 16 residues. Germline CDR1 and CDR2: MNHEY and SMNVEV (reference sequence). The CDR3 DNA is TGTGCCAGCAGTAGACTAGCGGGACCCTTCAGGGAGACCCAGTACTTC. The encoded protein is CASSRLAGPFRETQYF.

There are many counts of this clonotype. The rearrangement links TRBV5-1 to TRBJ2-4, with TRBD2 as a possible D gene (5 bases). V lost 3 bases, J lost 0 bases, and 16 bases lay in between. Germline values: CDR1 SGHRS, CDR2 YFSETQ. This CDR3 has 17 residues. This CDR3 reads CASSSFGEGIAKNIQYF. In DNA form, the CDR3 reads TGCGCCAGCAGCTCGTTCGGTGAGGGCATAGCCAAAAACATTCAGTACTTC.

Regarding this clonotype: A much larger clone lies a single base off, so this may be a read error. The chain is built from TRBV11-2 and TRBJ1-1, with 7 positions matching TRBD1. V dropped 5 bases and J dropped 7; count of bases not matched to a gene: 13. CDR3 size: 15 residues. Germline V gives CDR1 SGHAT, CDR2 FQNNGV. In DNA form, the CDR3 reads TGTGCCAGCAGCCTGGGGGCAGGGGGGTTTGATGAAGCTTTCTTT. This translates into CASSLGAGGFDEAFF.

This clonotype appeared once. This chain connects TRBV11-2 to TRBJ1-1, with D possibly matching TRBD1 (5 bases). The CDR3 spans 13 residues. The germline V gene encodes CDR1 SGHAT and CDR2 FQNNGV. Trimming shortened V by 4 bases and J by 5 bases, and 11 bases separated the two germline ends. CDR3 residues: CASSSPRGTEAFF. The CDR3 nucleotides are TGTGCCAGCAGCTCCCCGCGGGGGACTGAAGCTTTCTTT. The full variable domain, with the rest looked up from reference TRBV11-2 and TRBJ1-1, is EAGVAQSPRYKIIEKRQSVAFWCNPISGHATLYWYQQILGQGPKLLIQFQNNGVVDDSQLPKDRFSAERLKGVDSTLKIQPAKLEDSAVYLCASSSPRGTEAFFGQGTRLTVV.